A single sample gave rise to the 2 T cell receptor beta chains below, sequenced in a study of cytomegalovirus exposure and HLA in healthy donors. PCR used 60 Vbeta primers and 13 Jbeta primers. Assay: immunoSEQ multiplex PCR; the TCRdb copy retains only in-frame clones and omits some. This sample carries 100,000 or so clones, about 81% of them seen once, and the ten largest clones take about 2%. The sample comprised PBMCs. These receptors all stem from a young man in good health and CMV-seronegative.

V gene TRBV27 combines with J gene TRBJ1-6; 7 nucleotides match TRBD1. Trimming at V came to 5 bases and at J to 7 bases, leaving 8 bases not matched to a gene. From germline, CDR1 is MNHEY and CDR2 SMNVEV (reference sequence). The CDR3 runs 15 residues. The CDR3 protein is CASSIQGNLNSPLHF. The CDR3 DNA reads as TGTGCCAGCAGTATACAGGGGAATTTAAATTCACCCCTCCACTTT.

The chain links TRBV27 to TRBJ1-4; possibly TRBD1 for D (5 bases). Germline CDR1 is MNHEY and CDR2 is SMNVEV (reference sequence). The CDR3 runs 15 residues. V lost 6 bases and J lost 6, with 17 bases in between. The CDR3 sequence is CASSLTGSADEKLFF. The CDR3 DNA reads TGTGCCAGCAGCCTTACAGGCTCGGCGGATGAAAAACTGTTTTTT.